What follows are 30 T cell receptor beta chains derived from one specimen sequenced in a study of blood T cell repertoires in COVID-19. Only in-frame clones appear in the TCRdb table, and some are missing; sequencing was by immunoSEQ multiplex PCR. This table has about 240,000 clones, about 82% appearing once. The specimen was peripheral blood. These receptors came from a man aged 80 or over with acute or convalescent COVID-19.

The chain joins TRBV29-1 to TRBJ2-3; 7 bases agree with TRBD1. CDR3 length: 12 residues. The V and J ends lost 7 bases and 4 bases, in that order; junction bases with no gene match: 5. Germline CDR1 is SQVTM and CDR2 is ANQGSEA. The CDR3 is CSARDSSDTQYF. DNA of the CDR3: TGCAGCGCCAGGGACAGCTCAGATACGCAGTATTTT.

CDR3 nucleotide sequence: TGTGCCAGCAGTTTCACAGGGGGTGAGTACGAGCAGTACTTC. This gives the protein CASSFTGGEYEQYF. The chain uses TRBV27 and TRBJ2-7; 8 positions agree with TRBD1. There are 14 residues in the CDR3. Germline V gene data show CDR1 as MNHEY and CDR2 as SMNVEV (reference sequence). With 3 bases clipped from V and 4 bases from J, the junction kept 5 bases outside the gene matches.

V is TRBV27 and J is TRBJ1-1; 9 positions match TRBD1. With 6 bases clipped from V and 4 bases from J, the junction kept 12 bases outside the gene matches. CDR1 and CDR2 from the germline V gene are MNHEY and SMNVEV (reference sequence). The CDR3 loop spans 16 amino acids. CDR3 in DNA: TGTGCCAGCAGCTTCAAGCTGACAGGGGGGGGCACTGAAGCTTTCTTT. Its protein product is CASSFKLTGGGTEAFF.

The rearrangement joins TRBV4-3 to TRBJ2-7; 11 nucleotides agree with TRBD1. Germline V CDR1 and CDR2: LGHNA, YSLEER. This CDR3 is built from 13 residues. V dropped 4 bases and J dropped 5; count of bases not matched to a gene: 1. CDR3 loop: CASSRTGGHEQYF. The CDR3 DNA reads as TGCGCCAGCAGCCGGACAGGGGGCCACGAGCAGTACTTC.

The chain has TRBV6-1 and TRBJ2-3; 10 bases are a match to TRBD1. The length of the CDR3 is 17 residues. Per the germline V gene, CDR1 is MNHNS and CDR2 is SASEGT. Losses at the gene ends were 4 bases for V and 2 bases for J; bases not matched to a gene: 9. The CDR3 nucleotides are TGTGCCAGCAGTGGGGCACCGGGACAGGGGACCACAGATACGCAGTATTTT. It codes for CASSGAPGQGTTDTQYF.

This chain joins TRBV3-1 (or the pseudogene TRBV3-2) and TRBJ2-7; D unresolved. This CDR3 region has 12 residues. The ends were cut back, 1 base at V and 5 bases at J, with 6 bases in the middle. In germline, CDR1 is LGHDT, CDR2 YNNKEL (reference sequence). CDR3 region: CASSQGLHEQYF. In DNA form, the CDR3 reads TGTGCCAGCAGCCAAGGACTCCACGAGCAGTACTTC.

The chain is built from TRBV7-8 and TRBJ1-1; maybe TRBD1 (6 bases). The germline V and J ends were trimmed by 5 bases and 1 base, with 14 bases remaining between them. The CDR3 contains 15 residues. CDR1 is SGHVS and CDR2 is FQNEAQ in the germline V gene. CDR3 residues: CASSKTGLANTEAFF. The CDR3 DNA reads TGTGCCAGCAGCAAAACAGGGTTGGCGAACACTGAAGCTTTCTTT. The full variable domain, in which reference TRBV7-8 and TRBJ1-1 provide the parts outside the CDR3, is GAGVSQSPRYKVAKRGQDVALRCDPISGHVSLFWYQQALGQGPEFLTYFQNEAQLDKSGLPSDRFFAERPEGSVSTLKIQRTQQEDSAVYLCASSKTGLANTEAFFGQGTRLTVV.

J is TRBJ2-7 and V is TRBV6-6; the match to TRBD1 covers 10 bases. Germline CDR1 and CDR2: MNHNY and SVGAGI (reference sequence). Trimming cost V 8 bases and J 4 bases; bases outside gene matches: 2. The length of the CDR3 is 12 residues. This chain's CDR3 is CASRDRGYEQYF. Here the CDR3 DNA reads TGTGCCAGCCGGGACAGGGGTTACGAGCAGTACTTC.

The genes are TRBV28 and TRBJ1-1, with TRBD1 as a possible D gene (5 bases). V gave up 8 bases and J gave up 9 bases, with 13 bases separating them. Germline CDR1 MDHEN, CDR2 SYDVKM. CDR3 length equals 11 residues. CDR3 in amino acids: CASQGTRKAFF. The CDR3 bases are TGTGCCAGCCAGGGCACCAGAAAAGCTTTCTTT.

The chain is built from TRBV7-9 and TRBJ2-7; 7 nucleotides align to TRBD2. The germline gives CDR1 SEHNR, CDR2 FQNEAQ (reference sequence). The CDR3 runs 15 residues. Trimming took 0 bases from V and 3 from J; bases not matched to a gene: 5. CDR3 region: CASSLASGGIYEQYF. CDR3 nucleotides: TGTGCCAGCAGCTTAGCTTCGGGGGGTATCTACGAGCAGTACTTC.

The chain employs TRBV11-2 and TRBJ2-7; TRBD1 is a possible D gene (7 bases). The germline V gene has CDR1 SGHAT and CDR2 FQNNGV. V was clipped by 5 bases and J by 0 bases, with 17 bases between them. CDR3 length: 16 amino acids. CDR3 amino acids: CASSPYRQGGSYEQYF. The CDR3 nucleotides read TGTGCCAGCAGCCCTTACCGACAGGGAGGCTCCTACGAGCAGTACTTC.

V is TRBV18 and J is TRBJ2-3; 9 bases are a match to TRBD2. The CDR3 is 15 amino acids. With V trimmed by 2 bases and J by 5 bases, 5 bases remained unmatched. CDR1 is KGHSH, CDR2 LQKENI, per germline. The CDR3 here is CASSPAGGPGDTQYF. Here the CDR3 DNA reads TGTGCCAGCTCACCAGCGGGGGGGCCCGGAGATACGCAGTATTTT.

The V and J genes are TRBV25-1 and TRBJ1-1; 7 bases match TRBD1. The V gene end was trimmed by 6 bases and the J gene end by 0 bases; junction bases not matched to a gene: 7. Germline V lookup: CDR1 MGHDK, CDR2 SYGVNS. This CDR3 is built from 15 residues. CDR3 coding DNA: TGTGCCAGCAGCGGGACAGAAAAATTGAACACTGAAGCTTTCTTT. It specifies CASSGTEKLNTEAFF.

The CDR3 nucleotides are TGTGCTAGTGGTTTGGTAGGTAACGGAGGGAAGGGCTCCTACGAGCAGTACTTC. Its protein product is CASGLVGNGGKGSYEQYF. The chain is built from TRBV12-5 and TRBJ2-7; D is perhaps TRBD2 (6 bases). This CDR3 has 18 amino acids. The ends were cut back, 0 bases at V and 0 bases at J, with 18 bases in the middle. Germline V CDR1 and CDR2: LGHNT, FRNRAP.

CDR3: CASTLIPDTNGYTF. The CDR3 nucleotides read TGTGCCAGTACCCTCATTCCGGACACCAATGGCTACACCTTC. The chain has TRBV19 and TRBJ1-2; a weak D match, TRBD1 (5 bases). The CDR3 spans 14 residues. Germline CDR1 is LNHDA and CDR2 is SQIVND (reference sequence). Trimming removed 7 bases at V and 6 bases at J, with 18 bases between.

V and J are TRBV28 and TRBJ1-5; the D is unclear. Germline CDR1 is MDHEN and CDR2 is SYDVKM. The CDR3 is 12 amino acids. V dropped 10 bases and J dropped 3 bases, with 10 bases sitting between them. The CDR3 reads CATRAPNQPQHF. The CDR3 region has the DNA TGTGCCACCCGAGCCCCCAATCAGCCCCAGCATTTT.

J is TRBJ1-2 and V is TRBV9; D is unresolved. The CDR3 sequence is 13 residues long. Trimming pared 4 bases from V and 4 bases from J, leaving 11 bases between. Germline V lookup: CDR1 SGDLS, CDR2 YYNGEE. CDR3 region: CASSPTRSYGYTF. In DNA, the CDR3 is TGTGCCAGCAGCCCCACCCGGAGCTATGGCTACACCTTC.

This sequence joins TRBV5-1 and TRBJ2-6; D not certain. The V end was cut by 2 bases, the J end by 0 bases, with 9 bases between. Per the germline V gene, CDR1 is SGHRS and CDR2 is YFSETQ. The CDR3 sequence is 16 residues long. CDR3 amino acids: CASSFWALSGANVLTF. The DNA for the CDR3 is TGCGCCAGCAGCTTCTGGGCGCTCTCTGGGGCCAACGTCCTGACTTTC.

This clone appeared once. The CDR3 spells CASSLDTLRNGYTF. The CDR3 coding sequence is TGCGCCAGCAGCTTGGATACACTACGCAATGGCTACACCTTC. This sequence joins TRBV5-1 and TRBJ1-2; D gene unclear. The ends were cut back, 0 bases at V and 6 bases at J, with 12 bases in the middle. Looked up from germline, CDR1 is SGHRS and CDR2 is YFSETQ. This CDR3 has 14 residues. Supplemented by reference TRBV5-1 and TRBJ1-2, the full variable domain reads KAGVTQTPRYLIKTRGQQVTLSCSPISGHRSVSWYQQTPGQGLQFLFEYFSETQRNKGNFPGRFSGRQFSNSRSEMNVSTLELGDSALYLCASSLDTLRNGYTFGSGTRLTVV.

J is TRBJ1-5 and V is TRBV11-1, with 7 bases fitting TRBD1. Germline CDR1 SGHAT, CDR2 FQDESV (reference sequence). V lost 5 bases and J lost 5; bases outside the gene matches: 9. This CDR3 contains 15 residues. This CDR3 reads CASSQGRGRDQPQHF. Here the CDR3 DNA reads TGTGCCAGCAGCCAGGGTAGGGGGCGAGATCAGCCCCAGCATTTT.

J is TRBJ2-3 and V is TRBV10-1; D is unclear. The CDR3 has 13 amino acids. The V gene's germline CDR1 is WNHNN and CDR2 SYGVQD (reference sequence). Trimming removed 8 bases from V and 3 bases from J, with 12 bases in between. The CDR3 DNA sequence: TGCGCCAGCGGCGGTGGTGAGACAGATACGCAGTATTTT. Amino acid sequence: CASGGGETDTQYF.

The rearrangement links TRBV7-9 to TRBJ1-2; the D is unclear. This CDR3 has 13 amino acids. Per germline, CDR1 SEHNR and CDR2 FQNEAQ (reference sequence). Trimming took 6 bases from V and 5 from J, leaving 13 bases between them. The CDR3: CASSFTDTYGYTF. The CDR3 nucleotides read TGTGCCAGCAGTTTTACTGATACTTATGGCTACACCTTC.

This clone was counted once. V is TRBV12-3 or TRBV12-4 and J is TRBJ2-2; TRBD1 aligns across 9 bases. V trimming: 8 bases; J trimming: 4 bases; junction bases outside the gene matches: 2. This CDR3 spans 13 amino acids. The chain's CDR3 is CASRDRATGELFF. As DNA, the CDR3 is TGTGCCAGCCGGGACAGGGCCACCGGGGAGCTGTTTTTT.

The chain links TRBV6-2 or TRBV6-3 to TRBJ1-2; 11 bases are shared with TRBD1. V gave up 2 bases and J gave up 4 bases; unmatched junction bases: 9. The length of the CDR3 is 17 residues. CDR1 MNHEY and CDR2 SVGEGT come from the germline V gene. This CDR3 is CASSYPGQGAPIYGYTF. The DNA of the CDR3 is TGTGCCAGCAGTTACCCCGGACAGGGGGCGCCGATCTATGGCTACACCTTC.

This clone was recorded only once. This chain links TRBV3-1 (or the pseudogene TRBV3-2) with TRBJ1-6, with 7 nucleotides matching TRBD1. With V trimmed by 4 bases and J by 7 bases, 7 bases remained unmatched. CDR1 and CDR2 (germline): LGHDT, YNNKEL (reference sequence). The CDR3 contains 15 residues. The CDR3 nucleotides read TGTGCCAGCAGCCCCCGACAGGGTTGGAATTCACCCCTCCACTTT. This translates into CASSPRQGWNSPLHF.

This chain uses TRBV7-2 with TRBJ2-7; TRBD2 aligns across 9 bases. The CDR3 runs 14 residues. The V gene end was trimmed by 4 bases and the J gene end by 6 bases; junction bases not matched to a gene: 7. CDR1 SGHTA and CDR2 FQGNSA come from the germline V gene. This chain's CDR3 is CASSSFSGSLEQYF. The CDR3 DNA is TGTGCCAGCAGCTCCTTTAGCGGGAGCCTCGAGCAGTACTTC.

The chain couples TRBV27 to TRBJ2-5, with 7 bases matching TRBD1. CDR3 size: 16 residues. V lost 5 bases and J lost 4; bases outside the gene matches: 13. Germline CDR1 is MNHEY and CDR2 is SMNVEV (reference sequence). The CDR3 loop is CASSPRRTGSRETQYF. The CDR3 DNA reads as TGTGCCAGCAGTCCAAGGAGGACAGGCTCGCGAGAGACCCAGTACTTC.

The chain couples TRBV9 to TRBJ1-5, with D maybe TRBD1 (5 bases). The CDR3 is made up of 17 amino acids. Germline loops: CDR1 SGDLS, CDR2 YYNGEE. V was shortened by 4 bases and J by 4 bases, with 21 bases between the two germline ends. For the CDR3, the DNA is TGTGCCAGCAGCTCAGGGCCCCTTCGGGGGGAGAATCAGCCCCAGCATTTT. The encoded protein is CASSSGPLRGENQPQHF. Variable domain in full (rest from reference TRBV9 and TRBJ1-5): DSGVTQTPKHLITATGQRVTLRCSPRSGDLSVYWYQQSLDQGLQFLIQYYNGEERAKGNILERFSAQQFPDLHSELNLSSLELGDSALYFCASSSGPLRGENQPQHFGDGTRLSIL.

This clone was observed once. This rearrangement joins TRBV18 to TRBJ2-1; 9 nucleotides match TRBD1. Trimming took 3 bases from V and 8 from J; bases not matched to a gene: 5. This CDR3 is 14 amino acids long. Germline lookup yields CDR1 KGHSH and CDR2 LQKENI. The CDR3 nucleotides read TGTGCCAGCTCACCTTGGGACAGGGCACATGAGCAGTTCTTC. It is translated as CASSPWDRAHEQFF.

V is TRBV5-4 and J is TRBJ2-1; D uncertain. From germline, CDR1 is SGHNT and CDR2 YYREEE (reference sequence). The CDR3 spans 13 residues. Between the trimmed V and J ends, which lost 2 bases and 9 bases, there was a span of 12 bases. The CDR3 sequence is CASSFPNSREQFF. In nucleotides, the CDR3 is TGTGCCAGCAGCTTCCCGAACTCGCGTGAGCAGTTCTTC.